This T cell receptor beta chain was recorded in a study of T cell repertoires in cytomegalovirus infection (dated by TCRdb to about 2019). Broadly, across the study: Because public TCR beta signatures pointed to carriage of CMV infection together with the matching HLA type, the HLA type of each donor mattered for the analysis. What the authors observed across the whole study: In both this cohort and an independent approximately 400-donor cohort, the cumulative frequency of public TCR beta family members distinguished carriers of CMV infection plus the relevant HLA type. In the ex vivo response, HLA-C-restricted CMV-specific TCR beta clonotypes were dominant, and in two of eight donors the single most frequent clonotype came from this HLA-C-restricted group.

This clonotype was observed a few times. Its antigen remains unidentified. No base quality values were provided; no much bigger clone lies one nucleotide off. This sample was sequenced with an Illumina HiSeq 1500. TCRdb handled the public reads itself, with Q25 trimming in fastp and clone calling in MiXCR, and kept productive beta chains. Rows with a matching CDR3 protein are joined into one entry that keeps the most common DNA and genes. The sample includes a few hundred thousand distinct CDR3 sequences, with roughly 13% observed a single time. The ten largest account for 7% to 9.5% of the sample. CDR1 and CDR2 (MNHEY, SVGEGT) derive from the germline V gene. The CDR3 numbers 17 residues from cysteine through phenylalanine. Kept here is only the CDR3 DNA, which spans 51 bases and is read in frame from base 1. Here V drops 4 bases and J drops 5 bases, and the junction holds 7 bases not matched to any gene.

Here the chain combines TRBV6-2 or TRBV6-3 and TRBJ2-6, with 11 central nucleotides matching TRBD1. The sequenced sample was PBMCs. The source is a human donor in good health (CMV status not recorded). Some clones in this sample may be carry-over from other donors' samples. Here the CDR3 is given as CASSFGQGAGWANVLTF. Here is the DNA: TGTGCCAGCAGTTTCGGACAGGGGGCTGGCTGGGCCAACGTCCTGACTTTC.